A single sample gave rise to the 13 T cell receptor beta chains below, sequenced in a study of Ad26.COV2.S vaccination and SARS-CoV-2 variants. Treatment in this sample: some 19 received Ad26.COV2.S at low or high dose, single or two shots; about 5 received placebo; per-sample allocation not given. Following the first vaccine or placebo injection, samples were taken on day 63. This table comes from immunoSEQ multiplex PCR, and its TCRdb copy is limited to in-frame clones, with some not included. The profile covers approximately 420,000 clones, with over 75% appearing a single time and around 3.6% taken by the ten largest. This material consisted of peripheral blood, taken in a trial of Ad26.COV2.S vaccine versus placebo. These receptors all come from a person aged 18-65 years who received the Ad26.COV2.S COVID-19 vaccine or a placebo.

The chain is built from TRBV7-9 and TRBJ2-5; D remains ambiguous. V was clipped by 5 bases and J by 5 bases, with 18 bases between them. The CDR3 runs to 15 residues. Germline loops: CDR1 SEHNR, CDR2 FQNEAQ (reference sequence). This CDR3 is CASSPRTVPWETQYF. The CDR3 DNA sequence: TGTGCCAGCAGCCCGAGGACGGTGCCTTGGGAGACCCAGTACTTC. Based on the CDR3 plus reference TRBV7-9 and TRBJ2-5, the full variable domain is DTGVSQNPRHKITKRGQNVTFRCDPISEHNRLYWYRQTLGQGPEFLTYFQNEAQLEKSRLLSDRFSAERPKGSFSTLEIQRTEQGDSAMYLCASSPRTVPWETQYFGPGTRLLVL.

The CDR3 here is CASSKSIGVDNEKLFF. CDR3 DNA sequence: TGTGCCAGCAGCAAATCCATCGGGGTGGATAATGAAAAACTGTTTTTT. The chain couples TRBV21-1 to TRBJ1-4. TRBV21-1 is deemed a pseudogene. This CDR3 comprises 16 residues.

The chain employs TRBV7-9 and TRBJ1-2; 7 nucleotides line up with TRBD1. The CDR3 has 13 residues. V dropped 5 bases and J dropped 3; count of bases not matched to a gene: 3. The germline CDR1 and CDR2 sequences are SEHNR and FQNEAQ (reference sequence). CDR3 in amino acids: CASSRDRDYGYTF. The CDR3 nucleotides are TGTGCCAGCAGCCGGGACAGAGACTATGGCTACACCTTC.

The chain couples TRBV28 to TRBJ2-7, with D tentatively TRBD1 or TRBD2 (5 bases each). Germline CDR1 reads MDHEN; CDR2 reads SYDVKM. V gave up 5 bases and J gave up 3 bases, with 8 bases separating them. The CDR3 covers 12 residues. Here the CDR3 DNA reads TGTGCCAGCAGTGGGACCTACTACGAGCAGTACTTC. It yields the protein CASSGTYYEQYF. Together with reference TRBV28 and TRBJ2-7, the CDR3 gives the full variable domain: DVKVTQSSRYLVKRTGEKVFLECVQDMDHENMFWYRQDPGLGLRLIYFSYDVKMKEKGDIPEGYSVSREKKERFSLILESASTNQTSMYLCASSGTYYEQYFGPGTRLTVT.

CDR3 amino acids: CASSYPGITGELFF. The CDR3 bases are TGTGCCAGCAGTTACCCAGGGATCACCGGGGAGCTGTTTTTT. This chain links TRBV6-5 with TRBJ2-2, with TRBD1 as a possible D gene (5 bases). Germline CDR1 is MNHEY and CDR2 is SVGAGI. V was pared by 2 bases and J by 4 bases, with 8 bases between. CDR3 length: 14 residues.

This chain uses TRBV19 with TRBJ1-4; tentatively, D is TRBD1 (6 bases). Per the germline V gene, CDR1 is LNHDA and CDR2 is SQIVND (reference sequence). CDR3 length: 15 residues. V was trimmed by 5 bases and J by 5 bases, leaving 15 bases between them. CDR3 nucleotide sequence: TGTGCCAGTAGTCTCACAGGGCCCCCAAATGAAAAACTGTTTTTT. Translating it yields CASSLTGPPNEKLFF.

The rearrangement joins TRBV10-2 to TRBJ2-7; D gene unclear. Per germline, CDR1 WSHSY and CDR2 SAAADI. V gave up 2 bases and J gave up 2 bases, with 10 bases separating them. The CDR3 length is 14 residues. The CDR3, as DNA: TGCGCCAGCAGTGAGAGGCTCAAACCCTACGAGCAGTACTTC. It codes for CASSERLKPYEQYF.

CDR3 loop: CSVRAATLGYTF. CDR3 coding DNA: TGCAGCGTCCGGGCGGCGACTCTTGGCTACACCTTC. The V gene is TRBV29-1, the J gene TRBJ1-2; D gene ambiguous. The germline V gene has CDR1 SQVTM and CDR2 ANQGSEA. The CDR3 is 12 residues long. The V and J ends lost 6 bases and 7 bases respectively, with 15 bases between them.

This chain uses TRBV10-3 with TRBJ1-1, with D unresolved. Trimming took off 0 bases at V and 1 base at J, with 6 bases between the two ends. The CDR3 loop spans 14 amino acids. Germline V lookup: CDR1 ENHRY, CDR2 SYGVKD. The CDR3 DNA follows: TGTGCCATCAGTGAGTCCCAGCAGAACACTGAAGCTTTCTTT. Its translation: CAISESQQNTEAFF.

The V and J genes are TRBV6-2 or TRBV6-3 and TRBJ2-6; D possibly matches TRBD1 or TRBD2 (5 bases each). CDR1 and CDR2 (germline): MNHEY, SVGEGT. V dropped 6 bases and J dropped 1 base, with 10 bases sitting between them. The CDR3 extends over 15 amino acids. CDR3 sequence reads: CASSRGGSGANVLTF. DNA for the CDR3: TGTGCCAGCAGCCGTGGGGGTTCTGGGGCCAACGTCCTGACTTTC.

The DNA of the CDR3 is TGTGCCAGTAGTATAGCGGCTAGCGGGGGGTACGAGCAGTACTTC. It encodes CASSIAASGGYEQYF. The chain couples TRBV19 to TRBJ2-7, with 11 bases matching TRBD2. The trim removed 1 base at V and 4 bases at J, leaving 3 bases unmatched. This CDR3 region has 15 residues. Germline CDR1 LNHDA, CDR2 SQIVND (reference sequence).

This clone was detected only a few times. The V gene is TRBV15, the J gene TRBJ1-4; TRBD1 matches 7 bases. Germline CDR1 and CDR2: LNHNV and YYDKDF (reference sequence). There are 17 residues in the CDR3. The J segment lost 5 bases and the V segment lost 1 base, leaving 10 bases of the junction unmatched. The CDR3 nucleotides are TGTGCCACCAGCAGAGGTGGGGACAGTTTGTACAATGAAAAACTGTTTTTT. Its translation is CATSRGGDSLYNEKLFF.

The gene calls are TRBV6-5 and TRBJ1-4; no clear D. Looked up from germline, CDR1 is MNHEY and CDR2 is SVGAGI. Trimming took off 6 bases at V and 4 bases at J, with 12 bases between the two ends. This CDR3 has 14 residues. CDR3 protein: CASSRRRNNEKLFF. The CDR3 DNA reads TGTGCCAGCAGCCGGCGTCGGAATAATGAAAAACTGTTTTTT.